This entry lists 24 T cell receptor beta chains sequenced from one sample in a study of blood T cell repertoires in COVID-19. Assay: immunoSEQ multiplex PCR; the TCRdb copy retains only in-frame clones and omits some. The sample has roughly 200,000 clones, 81% seen once. Sequencing used peripheral blood. The receptor source for this set is a woman aged 80 or over with acute or convalescent COVID-19.

The CDR3 is CASSQSGLQETQYF. For the CDR3, the DNA is TGCGCCAGCAGCCAATCGGGACTGCAAGAGACCCAGTACTTC. V usage is TRBV4-1 and J usage is TRBJ2-5; D may be TRBD2 (6 bases). Looked up from germline, CDR1 is MGHRA and CDR2 is YSYEKL. This CDR3 contains 14 residues. V was pared by 2 bases and J by 2 bases, with 9 bases between.

This clone is a singleton in its sample. This chain links TRBV21-1 with TRBJ1-3. TRBV21-1 is assigned pseudogene status. CDR3 length: 17 residues. The CDR3 reads CASSKPRGGLSGNTIYF. The CDR3 region has the DNA TGTGCCAGCAGCAAACCCCGTGGAGGACTCTCTGGAAACACCATATATTTT.

This sequence joins TRBV11-3 and TRBJ1-1; 8 bases agree with TRBD1. Germline lookup yields CDR1 SGHNT and CDR2 YENEEA. V trimming: 3 bases; J trimming: 1 base; junction bases outside the gene matches: 1. This CDR3 is built from 14 residues. The CDR3 DNA is TGTGCCAGCAGCTTCGACAGGGGGAACACTGAAGCTTTCTTT. Residues: CASSFDRGNTEAFF.

The chain uses TRBV6-6 and TRBJ1-1; 7 bases line up with TRBD1. The trim removed 7 bases at V and 10 bases at J, leaving 15 bases unmatched. From germline, CDR1 is MNHNY and CDR2 SVGAGI (reference sequence). The CDR3 spans 14 residues. The CDR3 bases are TGTGCCAGCAACATAGGCACAGGGGTGCACGGAGCTTTCTTT. Protein sequence: CASNIGTGVHGAFF.

The chain has TRBV7-7 and TRBJ2-1; 8 bases are a match to TRBD2. Trimming cost V 0 bases and J 7 bases; bases outside gene matches: 8. Germline V gives CDR1 SSHAT, CDR2 FNYEAQ (reference sequence). CDR3 length equals 16 residues. This CDR3 reads CASSLASSGPQNEQFF. CDR3 sequence (DNA): TGTGCCAGCAGCTTAGCGTCTAGCGGGCCACAAAATGAGCAGTTCTTC.

This clone appeared a few times. The rearrangement links TRBV6-1 to TRBJ1-2; the D is unclear. The CDR3 runs to 15 residues. Trimming removed 1 base from V and 2 bases from J, with 11 bases in between. Germline CDR1 and CDR2: MNHNS and SASEGT. CDR3 region: CASSEGIALNYGYTF. The CDR3 region has the DNA TGTGCCAGCAGTGAAGGAATAGCCCTAAACTATGGCTACACCTTC.

This clone was recorded only once. The chain combines TRBV7-3 with TRBJ2-1; 12 bases align to TRBD2. The ends lost 5 bases at V and 3 bases at J; junction bases unmatched: 2. CDR1 SGHTA and CDR2 FQGTGA come from the germline V gene. The CDR3 length is 15 residues. The CDR3 region has the DNA TGTGCCAGCAGCCCGACTAGCGGGGGCTACAATGAGCAGTTCTTC. It codes for CASSPTSGGYNEQFF.

The chain recombines TRBV2 with TRBJ1-4; D is unclear. Trimming shortened V by 3 bases and J by 8 bases, and 10 bases separated the two germline ends. Germline values: CDR1 SNHLY, CDR2 FYNNEI. This CDR3 comprises 13 residues. The CDR3 protein is CASSDLRGEKLFF. The CDR3 coding sequence is TGTGCCAGCAGTGACCTCCGGGGAGAAAAACTGTTTTTT.

This clone was detected only once. The chain uses TRBV19 and TRBJ2-2; 8 bases map to TRBD1. J gave up 6 bases and V 4 bases, and 4 bases lay outside the gene matches. This CDR3 is 14 amino acids long. The germline gives CDR1 LNHDA, CDR2 SQIVND (reference sequence). CDR3 region: CASSTTGGSGELFF. DNA for the CDR3: TGTGCCAGTAGTACTACAGGGGGGTCCGGGGAGCTGTTTTTT.

The rearrangement links TRBV4-1 to TRBJ2-1, with 9 nucleotides matching TRBD2. The CDR3 covers 18 residues. Germline lookup yields CDR1 MGHRA and CDR2 YSYEKL. V shed 3 bases and J 2 bases; nucleotides not matched to a gene: 11. In DNA, the CDR3 is TGCGCCAGCAGCCATGACACACTAGCGGGCAAAACCTACAATGAGCAGTTCTTC. Amino acids: CASSHDTLAGKTYNEQFF.

This chain connects TRBV21-1 to TRBJ2-2; the table names TRBD1, a call not compared with the DNA. TRBV21-1 represents a pseudogene. The length of the CDR3 is 17 residues. In DNA, the CDR3 is TGTGCCAGCAGCAAAGACCGGACAGAAGCGAACACCGGGGAGCTGTTTTTT. It specifies CASSKDRTEANTGELFF.

CDR3 sequence reads: CASSIQQDNEQFF. CDR3 nucleotide sequence: TGTGCCAGTAGTATCCAGCAGGACAATGAGCAGTTCTTC. The chain is built from TRBV19 and TRBJ2-1; D remains unclear. This CDR3 has 13 residues. Looked up from germline, CDR1 is LNHDA and CDR2 is SQIVND (reference sequence). V was clipped by 3 bases and J by 5 bases, with 8 bases between them. Filled out from reference TRBV19 and TRBJ2-1, the complete variable domain reads DGGITQSPKYLFRKEGQNVTLSCEQNLNHDAMYWYRQDPGQGLRLIYYSQIVNDFQKGDIAEGYSVSREKKESFPLTVTSAQKNPTAFYLCASSIQQDNEQFFGPGTRLTVL.

The chain carries TRBV19 and TRBJ1-2, with D possibly being TRBD1 (6 bases). Deletions cut 5 bases from V and 7 bases from J, with 32 bases between. The V gene's germline CDR1 is LNHDA and CDR2 SQIVND (reference sequence). This CDR3 is built from 19 residues. The CDR3 loop reads CASSSRLRARGAMLGGYTF. DNA of the CDR3: TGTGCCAGTAGTTCGCGATTGCGGGCACGGGGGGCCATGCTGGGTGGCTACACCTTC.

This chain uses TRBV16 with TRBJ2-1; D is undetermined. Per germline, CDR1 KGHSY and CDR2 FQNENV. With 0 bases removed from V and 3 bases from J, the gap between germline ends came to 6 bases. The CDR3 runs 14 residues. The CDR3 protein is CASSQSSSYNEQFF. In nucleotides, the CDR3 is TGTGCCAGCAGCCAATCTTCCAGCTACAATGAGCAGTTCTTC.

The gene calls are TRBV3-1 (or the pseudogene TRBV3-2) and TRBJ1-3; no definite D call. Deletions cut 6 bases from V and 2 bases from J, with 11 bases between. CDR3 length: 14 amino acids. Germline CDR1 reads LGHDT; CDR2 reads YNNKEL (reference sequence). CDR3 DNA: TGTGCCAGCAGTCCGAGGGATGCTGGAAACACCATATATTTT. Encoded protein: CASSPRDAGNTIYF.

The J gene is TRBJ2-1, the V gene TRBV3-1 (or the pseudogene TRBV3-2); D is unresolved. V was shortened by 8 bases and J by 5 bases, with 16 bases between the two germline ends. The germline gives CDR1 LGHDT, CDR2 YNNKEL (reference sequence). This CDR3 spans 14 amino acids. CDR3 nucleotide sequence: TGTGCCAGCGCAGTTACCCTCCTCGACAATGAGCAGTTCTTC. Translated, it gives CASAVTLLDNEQFF.

This CDR3 reads CASSQDGGTSTDTQYF. The CDR3 DNA is TGTGCCAGCAGCCAAGATGGGGGGACGAGCACAGATACGCAGTATTTT. The chain couples TRBV14 to TRBJ2-3; TRBD2 might be the D (6 bases). Trimming shortened V by 0 bases and J by 0 bases, and 10 bases separated the two germline ends. Germline CDR1 and CDR2: SGHDN and FVKESK. This CDR3 region has 16 residues.

The CDR3 is CASSLGDRNEKLFF. The CDR3, as DNA: TGTGCCAGCAGCTTAGGGGACAGGAATGAAAAACTGTTTTTT. The rearrangement joins TRBV11-2 to TRBJ1-4; 8 nucleotides align to TRBD1. The CDR3 consists of 14 residues. J was trimmed by 5 bases and V by 1 base; bases with no gene match: 0. Per the germline V gene, CDR1 is SGHAT and CDR2 is FQNNGV.

The gene calls are TRBV6-1 and TRBJ1-1; D is unresolved. The V gene's germline CDR1 is MNHNS and CDR2 SASEGT. V was cut by 3 bases and J by 7 bases, with 15 bases left in between. There are 14 residues in the CDR3. CDR3 nucleotides: TGTGCCAGCAGTGATGGAGAGGGTGTCAATGAAGCTTTCTTT. Its protein product is CASSDGEGVNEAFF.

The V gene is TRBV7-9, the J gene TRBJ2-3; a weak D match, TRBD1 (6 bases). Deletions cut 1 base from V and 1 base from J, with 9 bases between. The CDR3 loop spans 15 amino acids. CDR1 and CDR2 from the germline V gene are SEHNR and FQNEAQ (reference sequence). The CDR3 DNA follows: TGTGCCAGCAGCTTAGAGGCAGGGGGCACAGATACGCAGTATTTT. This encodes CASSLEAGGTDTQYF.

V gene TRBV7-2 combines with J gene TRBJ2-3; D unclear. Germline CDR1 is SGHTA and CDR2 is FQGNSA. This CDR3 comprises 15 residues. Between the trimmed V and J ends, which lost 3 bases and 0 bases, there was a span of 10 bases. For the CDR3, the DNA is TGTGCCAGCAGCTTCCAGGCAACTAGCACAGATACGCAGTATTTT. As protein: CASSFQATSTDTQYF.

The chain employs TRBV7-2 and TRBJ2-1, with D maybe TRBD2 (6 bases). The CDR3 is 12 amino acids. Germline lookup yields CDR1 SGHTA and CDR2 FQGNSA. V was pared by 5 bases and J by 6 bases, with 8 bases between. CDR3 protein: CASSPTSNEQFF. The CDR3 coding sequence is TGTGCCAGCAGCCCGACTAGCAATGAGCAGTTCTTC.

This clone was counted a single time. This sequence joins TRBV9 and TRBJ2-3; 12 bases are shared with TRBD2. Germline V lookup: CDR1 SGDLS, CDR2 YYNGEE. The CDR3 runs to 16 residues. After removal of 1 base from V and 5 bases from J, the junction contained 5 bases not matched to a gene. The chain's CDR3 is CASSVLTSGGIDTQYF. The CDR3 DNA follows: TGTGCCAGCAGCGTATTGACTAGCGGGGGAATAGATACGCAGTATTTT.

The chain has TRBV2 and TRBJ2-5; unclear D gene. The V gene lost 2 bases and the J gene lost 9 bases, with 4 bases spanning the gap. There are 10 residues in the CDR3. Germline lookup yields CDR1 SNHLY and CDR2 FYNNEI. CDR3 sequence reads: CASSELSQYF. CDR3 bases: TGTGCCAGCAGTGAACTGTCCCAGTACTTC.